The 26 T cell receptor beta chains in this list originate from one sample, sequenced in a study of beta chain features in type 1 diabetes. Study-wide points: There was a moderate but significant shortening of TCRB CDR3s in all four CD4+ subsets of Type 1 diabetes patients.

The antigens of these receptors remain unknown. The investigators reverse transcribed all of the isolated RNA, so they sequenced expressed TCRB transcripts. TCRdb's copy holds only in-frame clones and misses some; the assay was immunoSEQ multiplex PCR. The data hold about 710,000 clones, with about an eighth observed a single time. Material for sequencing was naive CD4+ T cells from blood. Every receptor here comes from a man aged 18-30 years with type 1 diabetes.

The CDR3 loop reads CASSLTVGYGYTF. The CDR3 region has the DNA TGTGCCAGCAGTTTAACAGTGGGTTATGGCTACACCTTC. This chain connects TRBV28 to TRBJ1-2; D unclear. Trimming pared 2 bases from V and 5 bases from J, leaving 9 bases between. The V gene's germline CDR1 is MDHEN and CDR2 SYDVKM. The CDR3 loop spans 13 amino acids.

The chain carries TRBV4-2 and TRBJ2-2; the D gene is possibly TRBD2 (6 bases). This CDR3 is 16 amino acids long. Trimming left V 0 bases short and J 3 bases short, with 11 bases between. From germline, CDR1 is LGHNA and CDR2 YNFKEQ. The CDR3 nucleotides read TGTGCCAGCAGCCAAGAGGAGGGGAGACACACCGGGGAGCTGTTTTTT. As protein: CASSQEEGRHTGELFF.

This chain connects TRBV10-3 to TRBJ1-2, with 7 bases fitting TRBD1. The CDR3 is 13 amino acids. After removal of 8 bases from V and 5 bases from J, the junction contained 8 bases not matched to a gene. Germline V lookup: CDR1 ENHRY, CDR2 SYGVKD. This CDR3 reads CAIGRQGDYGYTF. For the CDR3, the DNA is TGTGCCATCGGGAGACAGGGTGATTATGGCTACACCTTC.

This chain connects TRBV28 to TRBJ2-7, with a weak D call TRBD2 (6 bases). Germline V gene data show CDR1 as MDHEN and CDR2 as SYDVKM. V lost 2 bases and J 5 bases, leaving 7 bases between the germline ends. This CDR3 has 12 residues. This CDR3 is CASSLRRDEQYF. CDR3 sequence (DNA): TGTGCCAGCAGTTTAAGGAGGGACGAGCAGTACTTC.

As regards this clone: This specimen includes other DNA sequences encoding the same CDR3. The CDR3 nucleotides read TGTGCCAGTAGTATACTAGAGAACACCGGGGAGCTGTTTTTT. Encoded protein: CASSILENTGELFF. The V and J genes are TRBV19 and TRBJ2-2; D gene unclear. The CDR3 runs 14 residues. Germline-derived CDR1 and CDR2 are LNHDA and SQIVND (reference sequence). V was pared by 2 bases and J by 1 base, with 5 bases between.

This clone was counted a few times. The J gene is TRBJ2-2, the V gene TRBV6-5; tentatively, D is TRBD1 or TRBD2 (5 bases each). Trimming shortened V by 6 bases and J by 2 bases, and 13 bases separated the two germline ends. The germline V gene encodes CDR1 MNHEY and CDR2 SVGAGI. The CDR3 is made up of 15 amino acids. CDR3 loop: CASSFGGRNTGELFF. For the CDR3, the DNA is TGTGCCAGCAGCTTTGGGGGTCGAAACACCGGGGAGCTGTTTTTT.

This clone has just a few counts. This sample includes further DNA sequences coding for the same CDR3. The rearrangement links TRBV20-1 to TRBJ2-1; D perhaps matches TRBD1 (5 bases). The CDR3 covers 10 residues. Per the germline V gene, CDR1 is DFQATT and CDR2 is SNEGSKA (reference sequence). Trimming pared 4 bases from V and 7 bases from J, leaving 5 bases between. The CDR3 here is CSAKGNEQFF. The CDR3 region has the DNA TGCAGTGCTAAGGGGAATGAGCAGTTCTTC.

V is TRBV6-6 and J is TRBJ2-1, with D tentatively TRBD1 or TRBD2 (5 bases each). V was trimmed by 7 bases and J by 4 bases, leaving 17 bases between them. The CDR3 loop spans 15 amino acids. The germline gives CDR1 MNHNY, CDR2 SVGAGI (reference sequence). The CDR3 bases are TGTGCCAGCACCGGACCCGAGAGGGGTTACAATGAGCAGTTCTTC. Amino acids: CASTGPERGYNEQFF.

The rearrangement links TRBV2 to TRBJ2-2; 9 bases agree with TRBD1. The CDR3 totals 15 residues. Trimming at V came to 7 bases and at J to 8 bases, leaving 11 bases not matched to a gene. The germline CDR1 and CDR2 sequences are SNHLY and FYNNEI. CDR3 sequence (DNA): TGTGCCAGCAAGCCGGGACAGGGATTCGGAGGGGAGCTGTTTTTT. This gives the protein CASKPGQGFGGELFF.

The chain couples TRBV27 to TRBJ2-5; TRBD1 agrees at 7 bases. CDR3 length equals 14 residues. Germline V lookup: CDR1 MNHEY, CDR2 SMNVEV (reference sequence). Losses at the gene ends were 3 bases for V and 6 bases for J; bases not matched to a gene: 7. For the CDR3, the DNA is TGTGCCAGCAGTTTGTGGGGACAGATGCAGACCCAGTACTTC. Residues: CASSLWGQMQTQYF.

The rearrangement links TRBV5-1 to TRBJ1-1; 8 bases are a match to TRBD1. Trimming cost V 7 bases and J 1 base; bases outside gene matches: 21. The CDR3 is 19 residues long. Germline V lookup: CDR1 SGHRS, CDR2 YFSETQ. CDR3 coding DNA: TGCGCCAGCGAGGCTGGGAACCTACTCGACAGGGGCAAGAACACTGAAGCTTTCTTT. Amino acid sequence: CASEAGNLLDRGKNTEAFF. Full variable domain (remainder filled in from reference TRBV5-1 and TRBJ1-1): KAGVTQTPRYLIKTRGQQVTLSCSPISGHRSVSWYQQTPGQGLQFLFEYFSETQRNKGNFPGRFSGRQFSNSRSEMNVSTLELGDSALYLCASEAGNLLDRGKNTEAFFGQGTRLTVV.

A few counts support this clone. The chain recombines TRBV4-1 with TRBJ2-1; D gene uncertain. CDR3 length: 12 residues. V lost 4 bases to trimming and J lost 9 bases, with 10 bases between them. The germline CDR1 and CDR2 sequences are MGHRA and YSYEKL. In DNA, the CDR3 is TGCGCCAGCAGCCTCCCTTGGGGTGAGCAGTTCTTC. This gives the protein CASSLPWGEQFF.

V gene TRBV29-1 combines with J gene TRBJ1-5; no firm D call. The germline V gene has CDR1 SQVTM and CDR2 ANQGSEA. The germline V and J ends were trimmed by 6 bases and 6 bases, with 15 bases remaining between them. This CDR3 is built from 13 residues. The CDR3 DNA reads TGCAGCGTCCAGAAGGATGGCGGTCAGCCCCAGCATTTT. It is translated as CSVQKDGGQPQHF. The whole variable domain, filled in from reference TRBV29-1 and TRBJ1-5, reads SAVISQKPSRDICQRGTSLTIQCQVDSQVTMMFWYRQQPGQSLTLIATANQGSEATYESGFVIDKFPISRPNLTFSTLTVSNMSPEDSSIYLCSVQKDGGQPQHFGDGTRLSIL.

V gene TRBV27 combines with J gene TRBJ2-7, with a possible D match to TRBD1 (5 bases). The CDR3 consists of 14 residues. Trimming removed 5 bases at V and 0 bases at J, with 11 bases between. Germline CDR1 reads MNHEY; CDR2 reads SMNVEV (reference sequence). The DNA for the CDR3 is TGTGCCAGCAGTAGCAGACAGTTCTCCTACGAGCAGTACTTC. It yields the protein CASSSRQFSYEQYF.

This clone appeared a few times. The chain has TRBV6-5 and TRBJ2-5; D might be TRBD1 (6 bases). CDR1 and CDR2 (germline): MNHEY, SVGAGI. The CDR3 is made up of 16 amino acids. The germline V and J ends were trimmed by 2 bases and 5 bases, with 18 bases remaining between them. CDR3 loop: CASSYQTGNVGETQYF. CDR3 sequence (DNA): TGTGCCAGCAGTTACCAAACAGGGAATGTCGGGGAGACCCAGTACTTC.

J is TRBJ2-3 and V is TRBV27; D gene unclear. Trimming removed 2 bases at V and 7 bases at J, with 7 bases between. The CDR3 contains 12 residues. Per the germline V gene, CDR1 is MNHEY and CDR2 is SMNVEV (reference sequence). The DNA for the CDR3 is TGTGCCAGCAGTTTAACCGCGAATACGCAGTATTTT. Protein sequence: CASSLTANTQYF.

CDR3 in DNA: TGTGCCTGGAGTGTGGGGACTAGATTCTCCGAGCAGTACTTC. The encoded protein is CAWSVGTRFSEQYF. V is TRBV30 and J is TRBJ2-7; 8 nucleotides align to TRBD2. This CDR3 is 14 amino acids long. Trimming cost V 0 bases and J 6 bases; bases outside gene matches: 7. Germline-derived CDR1 and CDR2 are GTSNPN and SVGIG (reference sequence).

The sample holds a few counts of this clone. This sequence joins TRBV29-1 and TRBJ2-7, with 7 bases matching TRBD2. The CDR3 sequence is 13 residues long. The J segment lost 5 bases and the V segment lost 4 bases, leaving 8 bases of the junction unmatched. Germline V CDR1 and CDR2: SQVTM, ANQGSEA. In DNA form, the CDR3 reads TGCAGCGTTGTAACAACGGGAGGCCACGAGCAGTACTTC. Translation: CSVVTTGGHEQYF.

This clone was recorded a few times. The CDR3 coding sequence is TGTGCCAGCAGCCGCGGACAGAACTACGAGCAGTACTTC. Translating gives CASSRGQNYEQYF. The chain recombines TRBV27 with TRBJ2-7, with D possibly matching TRBD1 (6 bases). In germline, CDR1 is MNHEY, CDR2 SMNVEV (reference sequence). This CDR3 is built from 13 residues. With 6 bases removed from V and 3 bases from J, the gap between germline ends came to 12 bases.

J is TRBJ2-7 and V is TRBV18; 9 bases agree with TRBD1. Trimming at V came to 1 base and at J to 6 bases, leaving 7 bases not matched to a gene. CDR1 KGHSH and CDR2 LQKENI come from the germline V gene. The length of the CDR3 is 15 residues. The CDR3 protein is CASSPRQGQGGEQYF. DNA for the CDR3: TGTGCCAGCTCACCACGTCAGGGACAGGGTGGCGAGCAGTACTTC.

This clone was seen a few times. V is TRBV5-1 and J is TRBJ1-4; 9 nucleotides line up with TRBD1. Germline values: CDR1 SGHRS, CDR2 YFSETQ. Trimming removed 4 bases from V and 10 bases from J; junction bases left unmatched: 11. The CDR3 sequence is 15 residues long. This CDR3 reads CASSLVPGQGRKLFF. The CDR3 nucleotides read TGCGCCAGCAGCCTCGTCCCGGGACAGGGTCGAAAACTGTTTTTT.

This clone came up a few times. This chain uses TRBV19 with TRBJ1-2; D gene unclear. The CDR3 consists of 13 residues. The germline V and J ends were trimmed by 6 bases and 4 bases, with 12 bases remaining between them. Germline V lookup: CDR1 LNHDA, CDR2 SQIVND (reference sequence). CDR3 sequence reads: CASRAGRPYGYTF. The CDR3 DNA follows: TGTGCCAGTAGGGCCGGGAGGCCCTATGGCTACACCTTC.

This clone turned up a few times. V and J are TRBV7-2 and TRBJ1-2, with 7 positions matching TRBD1. There are 12 residues in the CDR3. The germline gives CDR1 SGHTA, CDR2 FQGNSA. V lost 5 bases, J lost 6 bases, and 3 bases stayed unmatched. Here the CDR3 DNA reads TGTGCCAGCAGCCGACAGGGTGATGGCTACACCTTC. It codes for CASSRQGDGYTF.

The genes are TRBV28 and TRBJ1-2; 9 bases agree with TRBD1. After removal of 6 bases from V and 6 bases from J, the junction contained 8 bases not matched to a gene. Germline CDR1 and CDR2: MDHEN and SYDVKM. The CDR3 is 14 amino acids. The CDR3 bases are TGTGCCAGCAGCGCCCCGGGACAGGGTCATGGCTACACCTTC. Its protein is CASSAPGQGHGYTF.

This clone has just a few counts. The gene calls are TRBV7-2 and TRBJ2-6; 8 bases are a match to TRBD2. The V gene end was trimmed by 0 bases and the J gene end by 2 bases; junction bases not matched to a gene: 6. This CDR3 spans 18 amino acids. From germline, CDR1 is SGHTA and CDR2 FQGNSA. The CDR3 nucleotides read TGTGCCAGCAGCTTAGCCCCTAGCGGGCCCCCTGGGGCCAACGTCCTGACTTTC. It yields the protein CASSLAPSGPPGANVLTF.

The chain has TRBV29-1 and TRBJ1-2; the D gene is possibly TRBD1 (6 bases). Per germline, CDR1 SQVTM and CDR2 ANQGSEA. The CDR3 is made up of 14 amino acids. The ends were cut back, 0 bases at V and 4 bases at J, with 12 bases in the middle. The CDR3 loop is CSVEEGTSFYGYTF. In DNA, the CDR3 is TGCAGCGTTGAAGAGGGGACATCGTTCTATGGCTACACCTTC.